This T cell receptor beta chain was observed in a study of graft-versus-host responses after intestinal transplantation (dated by TCRdb to about 2021). Context from the whole study: Multivisceral, liver-intestinal, or isolated intestinal transplants were received by the recipients. After intestinal transplantation, graft-versus-host and host-versus-graft alloreactive T cell clones were followed in the graft, circulation and bone marrow using bulk TCR-beta CDR3 sequencing. A peak of at least 4% donor T cells among recipient peripheral blood mononuclear cells was the definition used for donor T cell macrochimerism. All recipients received anti-thymocyte globulin induction followed by maintenance tacrolimus and steroids for 3 to 4 years. Alloreactive clones were identified by sequencing pre-transplant mixed lymphocyte reaction products and comparing these products with unstimulated pre-transplant donor and recipient T cells. A cohort of 24 intestinal transplant recipients, including one retransplant, was enrolled, and 3 patients lacking pretransplant specimens were excluded. Rather than being sequenced by the commercial service, samples from a few later patients were sequenced in-house on an Illumina MiSeq and processed with MiXCR.

In the first month after transplant, blood samples were collected up to 4 times, and after that at least monthly when available. Preparation of the library involved the immunoSEQ multiplex PCR assay. High-throughput TCR-beta CDR3 sequencing of genomic DNA from most patients was performed by Adaptive Biotechnologies. Under the source paper's analysis protocol: Adaptive's ImmunoSEQ software was the source of the TCR sequencing data for roughly 19 patients, while a few other patients were processed with MiXCR and VDJtools. CDR3 nucleotide sequences shared by donor and recipient were removed because the origin of these sequences could not be assigned. At least 2-fold expansion over unstimulated cells and a minimum CFSE-low frequency of 0.002% (template counts) or 0.001% (read counts) were required for clones to be classified as alloreactive. Clones were considered mappable if detected in sequenced pre-transplant spleen, lymph node, or MLR CFSE-low populations of the donor or recipient. Cumulative frequency of alloreactive clones was calculated as a percentage of all sequences weighted by copy number. The source is immuneACCESS, and TCRdb retained only in-frame sequences with V and J called. Part of the clones is not carried over; for the studies checked, unresolved V genes explain less than half of this, and the remainder is unexplained. V, J and clone size derive from that table, while D and trimming were established from the DNA sequence. The sample table records some 8,700 clones; more than 85% of these occur just once. The ten largest clones take up 2.1% of the sample.

On this clone: It has no known antigen specificity. Base qualities were left out, and no much larger clone turns up one base away.

Results the study describes overall, beyond this receptor: GvH clones were detected in recipient bone marrow, and some appeared earlier in ileal mucosa or blood, consistent with an intestinal mucosal origin. In patients with donor T cell macrochimerism, the allografts had high GvH to HvG T cell clonal ratios. The relatively low number and heterogeneity of intestinal transplant patients limited the conclusions. Early after transplant, peak levels of circulating GvH clones were found to be associated with declines in HvG clones.

This TCR derives from a human patient who received an intestinal transplant, so some T cells may come from the graft donor. Sequencing was performed on PBMCs, taken 11 days after intestinal transplantation.

The nucleotides read TGTGCCAGCGTCAACAGGGATGAAAGCAATCAGCCCCAGCATTTT. This encodes CASVNRDESNQPQHF. The V and J genes are TRBV28 and TRBJ1-5; TRBD1 might be the D gene, on 6 matching bases. The germline V gene sets CDR1 to MDHEN and CDR2 to SYDVKM. The junction carries 15 bases between V and J, which are trimmed by 8 bases and 1 base respectively. Taken from cysteine to phenylalanine, the CDR3 has 15 residues. Only CDR3 DNA is held: 45 bases, read in frame from base 1.